In this sample, the clone carrying this T cell receptor beta chain turned up many times. V gave up 4 bases and J gave up 1 base; unmatched junction bases: 3. The CDR3 contains 14 residues. Germline CDR1 is DFQATT and CDR2 is SNEGSKA (reference sequence). The data belong to a study of T cells in Graves' hyperthyroidism and ophthalmopathy. Amplified TCR beta CDR3 regions derived from RNA transcripts. In the first-round RT-PCR of the TCR CDR3, the HTBI primer set was used. TCRdb reprocessed the multiplex PCR reads via MiXCR and lists one record per CDR3 protein. The table records approximately 95,000 distinct CDR3 sequences, approximately 42% of them present only once. Over 18 months, lack of ophthalmopathy progression marked Graves' hyperthyroidism as stable. Disease duration under 2 months; hyperthyroidism patients were aged 18 to 65. Patients were excluded because of uncontrolled infection, other autoimmune disease, pregnancy or lactation.

Sequencing was carried out using peripheral blood or thyroid tissue (not recorded which). The genes are TRBV20-1 and TRBJ1-1; 10 positions agree with TRBD1. The origin of this receptor is a woman between 25 and 40 years old with Graves' hyperthyroidism. The chain's CDR3 is CSAKRQGANTEAFF. CDR3 nucleotides: TGCAGTGCTAAACGACAGGGGGCGAACACTGAAGCTTTCTTT.